The 18 T cell receptor beta chains in this list originate from one sample, sequenced in a study of blood T cell repertoires in COVID-19. The data were produced by immunoSEQ multiplex PCR, yet TCRdb's version contains in-frame clones alone and is incomplete. Counted here are roughly 140,000 clones, 65% to 90% occurring once; the ten biggest clones make up 5.5% to 8%. The specimen was peripheral blood. All receptors come from a woman aged 45-65 years in a cohort sampled during active or convalescent COVID-19.

This chain connects TRBV6-5 to TRBJ1-2; 7 positions agree with TRBD1. V dropped 7 bases and J dropped 8; count of bases not matched to a gene: 7. The CDR3 spans 12 residues. Germline V gives CDR1 MNHEY, CDR2 SVGAGI. The CDR3 coding sequence is TGTGCCAGCAAGCCGACAGGGAGAGGCTACACCTTC. As protein: CASKPTGRGYTF.

A note on this clone: Other DNA sequences from this sample encode an identical CDR3 as well. This chain links TRBV3-1 (or the pseudogene TRBV3-2) with TRBJ2-5; the D gene is possibly TRBD1 (6 bases). Germline values: CDR1 LGHDT, CDR2 YNNKEL (reference sequence). V was clipped by 0 bases and J by 5 bases, with 10 bases between them. The CDR3 contains 14 residues. As DNA, the CDR3 is TGTGCCAGCAGCCAAGATGGGCAGGGGGAGACCCAGTACTTC. This encodes CASSQDGQGETQYF.

The rearrangement links TRBV7-9 to TRBJ1-2, with 7 bases that match TRBD1. The germline V gene encodes CDR1 SEHNR and CDR2 FQNEAQ (reference sequence). CDR3 length: 15 amino acids. Trimming at V came to 2 bases and at J to 4 bases, leaving 7 bases not matched to a gene. The CDR3, as DNA: TGTGCCAGCAGCTTAAGTCGGGACAGTCTCTATGGCTACACCTTC. Its protein product is CASSLSRDSLYGYTF.

The V call is TRBV18, the J call TRBJ2-7; TRBD1 aligns across 7 bases. The germline gives CDR1 KGHSH, CDR2 LQKENI. The CDR3 runs to 16 residues. Unmatched junction bases numbered 11, after V lost 0 bases and J lost 6 bases. The CDR3 DNA is TGTGCCAGCTCACCACCGTCGGCAGGGGGTGAGGGCGAGCAGTACTTC. Protein sequence: CASSPPSAGGEGEQYF.

The chain uses TRBV15 and TRBJ2-1; perhaps TRBD1 as D (6 bases). CDR3 length equals 16 residues. V was shortened by 3 bases and J by 5 bases, with 17 bases between the two germline ends. Germline V gene data show CDR1 as LNHNV and CDR2 as YYDKDF (reference sequence). The CDR3 DNA is TGTGCCACCAGCAGTCTCGAACAGGGTAGACACAATGAGCAGTTCTTC. This gives the protein CATSSLEQGRHNEQFF.

This clone was observed a handful of times. The chain combines TRBV14 with TRBJ2-2; D might be TRBD1 (6 bases). CDR1 is SGHDN, CDR2 FVKESK, per germline. Trimming stripped 6 bases from V and 4 bases from J, with 12 bases between. This CDR3 spans 14 amino acids. CDR3 region: CASRYTGPTGELFF. CDR3 DNA: TGTGCCAGCAGGTACACAGGGCCCACCGGGGAGCTGTTTTTT. The full variable domain, its missing parts supplied by reference TRBV14 and TRBJ2-2, is EAGVTQFPSHSVIEKGQTVTLRCDPISGHDNLYWYRRVMGKEIKFLLHFVKESKQDESGMPNNRFLAERTGGTYSTLKVQPAELEDSGVYFCASRYTGPTGELFFGEGSRLTVL.

This clone has just a few counts. The V and J genes are TRBV5-6 and TRBJ2-1; 7 nucleotides agree with TRBD2. This CDR3 has 16 amino acids. Trimming took 1 base from V and 0 from J; bases not matched to a gene: 4. CDR1 is SGHDT and CDR2 is YYEEEE in the germline V gene. The CDR3 loop reads CASSLWRGSSYNEQFF. The CDR3 coding sequence is TGTGCCAGCAGCTTGTGGCGGGGGAGCTCCTACAATGAGCAGTTCTTC.

The V gene is TRBV7-9, the J gene TRBJ2-7; D uncertain. Germline assignment: CDR1 SEHNR and CDR2 FQNEAQ (reference sequence). The CDR3 totals 13 residues. Trimming shortened V by 5 bases and J by 4 bases, and 12 bases separated the two germline ends. DNA of the CDR3: TGTGCCAGCAGCCCCATGATCGGTTACGAGCAGTACTTC. Its protein product is CASSPMIGYEQYF.

The rearrangement links TRBV28 to TRBJ1-3; D call uncertain. The CDR3 contains 13 residues. Germline V gene data show CDR1 as MDHEN and CDR2 as SYDVKM. The V and J ends lost 6 bases and 0 bases respectively, with 6 bases between them. CDR3 region: CASRLSSGNTIYF. CDR3 coding DNA: TGTGCCAGCAGATTGAGCTCTGGAAACACCATATATTTT. Full variable domain (rest looked up from reference TRBV28 and TRBJ1-3): DVKVTQSSRYLVKRTGEKVFLECVQDMDHENMFWYRQDPGLGLRLIYFSYDVKMKEKGDIPEGYSVSREKKERFSLILESASTNQTSMYLCASRLSSGNTIYFGEGSWLTVV.

This chain connects TRBV21-1 to TRBJ2-5; TRBD1, the table's D call, was not compared with the DNA. TRBV21-1 is shown as a pseudogene. The CDR3 contains 16 residues. CDR3: CASSKKGQGEQETQYF. The CDR3 bases are TGTGCCAGCAGCAAAAAGGGACAGGGGGAACAAGAGACCCAGTACTTC.

J is TRBJ1-1 and V is TRBV27; TRBD1 matches at 10 bases. The junction had 1 base not matched to a gene; V was cut back by 1 base and J by 8 bases. Germline loops: CDR1 MNHEY, CDR2 SMNVEV (reference sequence). The CDR3 is 13 residues long. The CDR3 coding sequence is TGTGCCAGCAGTTTATGGACAGGGGGGGAAGCTTTCTTT. As protein: CASSLWTGGEAFF.

The chain uses TRBV6-1 and TRBJ2-7; TRBD2 matches at 12 bases. Unmatched junction bases numbered 1, after V lost 3 bases and J lost 1 base. The CDR3 loop spans 15 amino acids. Per germline, CDR1 MNHNS and CDR2 SASEGT. CDR3: CASSETSGGSYEQYF. Written as DNA, the CDR3 is TGTGCCAGCAGTGAGACTAGCGGGGGATCCTACGAGCAGTACTTC.

This clone was recorded only once. The chain couples TRBV19 to TRBJ1-1, with a possible D match to TRBD1 (6 bases). CDR3 size: 15 residues. CDR1 and CDR2 (germline): LNHDA, SQIVND (reference sequence). The ends were cut back, 3 bases at V and 1 base at J, with 12 bases in the middle. Here the CDR3 DNA reads TGTGCCAGTAGTATGGGGACACTGAAGAACACTGAAGCTTTCTTT. It encodes CASSMGTLKNTEAFF.

The genes are TRBV5-1 and TRBJ2-5; TRBD1 agrees at 7 bases. With 7 bases clipped from V and 1 base from J, the junction kept 7 bases outside the gene matches. The CDR3 has 14 residues. Germline V lookup: CDR1 SGHRS, CDR2 YFSETQ. The DNA for the CDR3 is TGCGCCAGCTACCCAGGGACAGTCCAAGAGACCCAGTACTTC. Its protein product is CASYPGTVQETQYF.

V is TRBV7-8 and J is TRBJ1-3; TRBD1 aligns across 8 bases. After removal of 4 bases from V and 4 bases from J, the junction contained 3 bases not matched to a gene. CDR3 length equals 14 residues. Germline CDR1 and CDR2: SGHVS and FQNEAQ. The CDR3 spells CASSWTGSGNTIYF. CDR3 sequence (DNA): TGTGCCAGCAGCTGGACAGGGAGCGGAAACACCATATATTTT.

This sequence joins TRBV5-1 and TRBJ2-7, with unresolved D. This CDR3 spans 15 amino acids. The V end lost 0 bases, the J end lost 2 bases, and 12 bases lay between the germline ends. Germline V gene lookup returns CDR1 SGHRS and CDR2 YFSETQ. In DNA, the CDR3 is TGCGCCAGCAGCTTGGTCCCAGGTACGGCCTACGAGCAGTACTTC. Its protein product is CASSLVPGTAYEQYF. The variable domain in full, completed from reference TRBV5-1 and TRBJ2-7, reads KAGVTQTPRYLIKTRGQQVTLSCSPISGHRSVSWYQQTPGQGLQFLFEYFSETQRNKGNFPGRFSGRQFSNSRSEMNVSTLELGDSALYLCASSLVPGTAYEQYFGPGTRLTVT.

This rearrangement joins TRBV6-2 or TRBV6-3 to TRBJ2-5, with TRBD2 matching over 9 bases. The V segment lost 5 bases and the J segment 2 bases; nucleotides outside the gene matches: 6. Per the germline V gene, CDR1 is MNHEY and CDR2 is SVGEGT. The CDR3 sequence is 15 residues long. The CDR3 protein is CASSPAGGVQETQYF. CDR3 DNA sequence: TGTGCCAGCAGTCCAGCGGGGGGTGTACAAGAGACCCAGTACTTC.

The chain combines TRBV19 with TRBJ1-3, with 7 positions matching TRBD1. V trimming: 5 bases; J trimming: 4 bases; junction bases outside the gene matches: 8. The CDR3 contains 15 residues. Germline values: CDR1 LNHDA, CDR2 SQIVND (reference sequence). The CDR3 nucleotides read TGTGCCAGTAGTGTGACAGGGAGTCCCGGAAACACCATATATTTT. The encoded protein is CASSVTGSPGNTIYF.